The 5 T cell receptor beta chains below come from one sample, sequenced in a study of cytomegalovirus exposure and HLA in healthy donors. PCR amplification relied on 60 Vbeta primers (plus 13 Jbeta primers). This table comes from immunoSEQ multiplex PCR, and its TCRdb copy is limited to in-frame clones, with some not included. The data contain some 160,000 clones, 60% to 80% of them singletons. The sequenced sample was PBMCs. The receptors shown here come from a woman in her thirties in good health and CMV-seronegative.

As DNA, the CDR3 is TGTGCCAGCAGTTTCGCTGACAGGGGTGGCTACACCTTC. Its translation: CASSFADRGGYTF. J is TRBJ1-2 and V is TRBV27, with TRBD1 matching over 8 bases. CDR1 and CDR2 (germline): MNHEY, SMNVEV (reference sequence). V dropped 3 bases and J dropped 7; count of bases not matched to a gene: 4. The CDR3 totals 13 residues.

The chain carries TRBV5-6 and TRBJ2-3; D remains ambiguous. The CDR3 is 12 amino acids. The germline CDR1 and CDR2 sequences are SGHDT and YYEEEE. The V end was cut by 3 bases, the J end by 4 bases, with 6 bases between. CDR3 region: CASSYTSDTQYF. The CDR3 DNA follows: TGTGCCAGCAGCTACACATCAGATACGCAGTATTTT.

The V call is TRBV6-4, the J call TRBJ2-3, with 7 bases matching TRBD2. CDR1 and CDR2 (germline): MRHNA, SNTAGT. The ends lost 2 bases at V and 0 bases at J; junction bases unmatched: 2. This CDR3 spans 15 amino acids. CDR3 in amino acids: CASSDEAGSTDTQYF. CDR3 DNA: TGTGCCAGCAGTGACGAAGCGGGGAGCACAGATACGCAGTATTTT.

This clone was counted only a few times. CDR3 in amino acids: CASSLQGFNEKLFF. CDR3 DNA sequence: TGCGCCAGCAGCTTGCAGGGGTTCAATGAAAAACTGTTTTTT. The chain combines TRBV5-1 with TRBJ1-4, with a weak D call TRBD1 (6 bases). V dropped 1 base and J dropped 5 bases, with 9 bases sitting between them. The length of the CDR3 is 14 residues. Germline CDR1 reads SGHRS; CDR2 reads YFSETQ.

V usage is TRBV5-4 and J usage is TRBJ2-2; D not resolved. This CDR3 comprises 15 residues. V lost 2 bases, J lost 6 bases, and 14 bases lay in between. Per germline, CDR1 SGHNT and CDR2 YYREEE (reference sequence). The CDR3 bases are TGTGCCAGCAGCTTTGGGCAAAGCTTCCCCGGGGAGCTGTTTTTT. As protein: CASSFGQSFPGELFF.